A selection of T cell receptor beta chains follows, all from one sample in a study of tumor-infiltrating T cells and Merkel cell polyomavirus. Libraries were prepared by immunoSEQ multiplex PCR; TCRdb keeps only in-frame clonotypes and omits some of them. The sample lists over 20,000 clones, 87% occurring once. The sequencing sample was made of lymph node tissue. The receptors originated from a man aged 45 to 65 with Merkel cell carcinoma. CDR3s include the opening cysteine and the closing phenylalanine or tryptophan. The order of the fields is D gene, V gene, clone size, J gene, CDR3 DNA, CDR3 protein. A D gene is named only where the DNA matches it firmly. Part of the rows lack a size; the others show once, few, many or a class for expanded clones.

>TRBD1|TRBV4-1|NA|TRBJ2-1
TGCGCCAGCAGCCAAGCGGACAGGGACAATGAGCAGTTCTTC
CASSQADRDNEQFF
>NA|TRBV18|NA|TRBJ1-2
TGTGCCAGCTCACCAGACCAGGGTAATTATGGCTACACCTTC
CASSPDQGNYGYTF
>TRBD1|TRBV6-6|few|TRBJ1-2
TGTGCCAGCAGTCCCTTGACAGGGGGAGGCACCTTC
CASSPLTGGGTF
>NA|TRBV5-6|NA|TRBJ2-3
TGTGCCAGCAGCTTGGGGTCTAGCTGGAGCACAGATACGCAGTATTTT
CASSLGSSWSTDTQYF
>TRBD1|TRBV15|NA|TRBJ2-5
TGTGCCACCAGCAGAGGTACAGGGGGCAGGCTGAGGGAGACCCAGTACTTC
CATSRGTGGRLRETQYF
>NA|TRBV5-4|NA|TRBJ2-5
TGTGCCAGCAGCTTGAGCAGGGAACAGAAGACCCAGTACTTC
CASSLSREQKTQYF
>NA|TRBV19|NA|TRBJ2-2
TGTGCCAGTAGACAACCGACGGGGAACACCGGGGAGCTGTTTTTT
CASRQPTGNTGELFF
>NA|TRBV6-6|NA|TRBJ2-7
TGTGCCAGCAGCCCCCAGGGATATGGCGAGCAGTACTTC
CASSPQGYGEQYF
>TRBD1|TRBV19|NA|TRBJ2-3
TGTGCCAGTAGTCCCGGACAGGGGTATACGCAGTATTTT
CASSPGQGYTQYF
>NA|TRBV11-2|NA|TRBJ2-1
TGTGCCAGCACACTCGCTCTCCCCCAGTTCTTC
CASTLALPQFF
>NA|TRBV6-1|NA|TRBJ1-1
TGTGCCAGCAGACTATCCTTACGCTCCTGCGTCTTT
CASRLSLRSCVF
>NA|TRBV9|NA|TRBJ1-5
TGTGCCAGCAGCGTAGATGCGGGTACGGGGCAGCCCCAGCATTTT
CASSVDAGTGQPQHF
>TRBD2|TRBV19|once|TRBJ2-1
TGTGCCAGTAGTGGGAGGGATGAGCAGTTCTTC
CASSGRDEQFF
>NA|TRBV18|NA|TRBJ1-1
TGTGCCAGCTCACGCAGGGCCGTTGAAGCTTTCTTT
CASSRRAVEAFF
>TRBD1|TRBV27|NA|TRBJ2-1
TGTGCCAGCAGTTTCAGGGACAGCTCCTACAATGAGCAGTTCTTC
CASSFRDSSYNEQFF
>TRBD1|TRBV28|NA|TRBJ2-1
TGTGCCAGCAGTTCGGACAGGGAAAGCTCCTACAATGAGCAGTTCTTC
CASSSDRESSYNEQFF
>NA|TRBV18|NA|TRBJ1-5
TGTGCCAGCTCACCAGGTACAAGGGAGGGACCCCAGCATTTT
CASSPGTREGPQHF
>TRBD1|TRBV6-1|NA|TRBJ2-3
TGTGCCAGCAGCGCCCGGGACAGGGGTACAGATACGCAGTATTTT
CASSARDRGTDTQYF
>TRBD2|TRBV14|few|TRBJ2-5
TGTGCCAGCAGTCCGGGACTACAGACCCAGTACTTC
CASSPGLQTQYF
>TRBD1|TRBV19|NA|TRBJ2-5
TGTGCCAGTAGTGTCGGGACAGTAGAGACCCAGTACTTC
CASSVGTVETQYF
>NA|TRBV18|NA|TRBJ1-1
TGTGCCAGCTCACCACTGAGTCAAAGGGGCACTGAAGCTTTCTTT
CASSPLSQRGTEAFF
>NA|TRBV7-3|NA|TRBJ2-1
TGTGCCAGCAGCTCCAAATCGCAGAATGAGCAGTTCTTC
CASSSKSQNEQFF
>NA|TRBV7-2|NA|TRBJ2-2
TGTGCCAGCAGCTCCTACACCGGGGAGCTGTTTTTT
CASSSYTGELFF
>NA|TRBV4-3|NA|TRBJ1-3
TGCGCCAGCAGCCAATCGCGAACTGTCTCTGGAAACACCATATATTTT
CASSQSRTVSGNTIYF
>TRBD1|TRBV7-6|NA|TRBJ1-1
TGTGCCAGCAGCTTAGAGACAGGGGGCGTCTTTTATGAAGCTTTCTTT
CASSLETGGVFYEAFF
>TRBD1|TRBV19|NA|TRBJ1-4
TGTGCCAGTAGTCCACAGGAGGCAGGGGGCTCGGAAAAACTGTTTTTT
CASSPQEAGGSEKLFF
>TRBD1|TRBV6-5|NA|TRBJ1-5
TGTGCCAGCAGTCCTGGGACAGGAGAGCAGCCCCAGCATTTT
CASSPGTGEQPQHF
>NA|TRBV7-9|NA|TRBJ2-3
TGTGCCAGCAGCTTTCAGGGTCCAGATACGCAGTATTTT
CASSFQGPDTQYF
>NA|TRBV19|NA|TRBJ2-3
TGTGCCAGTAGTATCAACAGGGACGCGTCTCGCACAGATACGCAGTATTTT
CASSINRDASRTDTQYF
>NA|TRBV4-1|NA|TRBJ2-7
TGCGCCAGCAGCGAAAACGCGGCTGCAACCTACGAGCAGTACTTC
CASSENAAATYEQYF
>NA|TRBV5-4|NA|TRBJ1-1
TGTGCCAGCGGTACCGGGGGTGTCATCACTGAAGCTTTCTTT
CASGTGGVITEAFF
>NA|TRBV27|NA|TRBJ1-6
TGTGCCAGCAGTCCTAGTTCCTATAATTCACCCCTCCACTTT
CASSPSSYNSPLHF
>NA|TRBV29-1|NA|TRBJ1-4
TGCAGCGTTGGGGTGGCGAGGGGGGGTGTAAATGAAAAACTGTTTTTT
CSVGVARGGVNEKLFF
>TRBD2|TRBV19|NA|TRBJ2-3
TGTGCCAGTACTTCGACAGGGACTAGCGGGATTGGTACGCAGTATTTT
CASTSTGTSGIGTQYF
>TRBD2|TRBV19|NA|TRBJ2-5
TGTGCCACCTCCGGGGCAGCGGGAGGAGCGTTGGAGACCCAGTACTTC
CATSGAAGGALETQYF
>NA|TRBV29-1|NA|TRBJ2-3
TGCAGCGTTGTTGTCCAGGGCCAATACACAGATACGCAGTATTTT
CSVVVQGQYTDTQYF
>NA|TRBV28|NA|TRBJ1-5
TGTGCCAGCAGTCGAAATTCGGGGGGCAACAATCAGCCCCAGCATTTT
CASSRNSGGNNQPQHF
>TRBD1|TRBV6-1|once|TRBJ2-1
TGTGCCAGCAGTGCACCCCGCCGACAGGGCGGTGAGCAGTTCTTC
CASSAPRRQGGEQFF
>TRBD1|TRBV2|NA|TRBJ1-2
TGTGCCAGCAGTGTGGCTGCGGGACAGCAATATGGCTACACCTTC
CASSVAAGQQYGYTF
>TRBD1|TRBV5-5|NA|TRBJ2-7
TGTGCCAGCATCACCAGCGCCGGGACAGGGGAGCAGGAGCAGTACTTC
CASITSAGTGEQEQYF
>NA|TRBV15|once|TRBJ2-4
TGTGCCACCAGCAGAGCGTCAGGCCTAGCCAAAAACATTCAGTACTTC
CATSRASGLAKNIQYF
>NA|TRBV18|NA|TRBJ1-3
TGTGCCAGCTCACCAAGGGGACATAAGGTCTCAGGAAACACCATATATTTT
CASSPRGHKVSGNTIYF
>TRBD2|TRBV4-2|NA|TRBJ2-4
TGTGCCAGCAGCCAAGAGGGGCTAGCGGGGGGGTTAGCCAAAAACATTCAGTACTTC
CASSQEGLAGGLAKNIQYF
>NA|TRBV9|once|TRBJ2-1
TGTGCCAGCAGCTATACGGAGGGGAGTTACAATGAGCAGTTCTTC
CASSYTEGSYNEQFF
>NA|TRBV9|NA|TRBJ2-7
TGTGCCAGCAACCCCGCCGGGAACTCCTACGAGCAGTACTTC
CASNPAGNSYEQYF
>TRBD2|TRBV28|NA|TRBJ2-7
TGTGCCAGCATCCGGACTAGTCCCTACGAGCAGTACTTC
CASIRTSPYEQYF
>TRBD1|TRBV5-1|few|TRBJ1-2
TGCGCCAGCAGCACAGGACAGGACTATGGCTACACCTTC
CASSTGQDYGYTF
>NA|TRBV19|NA|TRBJ2-7
TGTGCCAGTAGTCAGCGACAGCCTCCTTCCTACGAGCAGTACTTC
CASSQRQPPSYEQYF
>NA|TRBV30|NA|TRBJ2-3
TGTGCCTGGACGACAGAATCCACAGATACGCAGTATTTT
CAWTTESTDTQYF
>TRBD2|TRBV19|once|TRBJ2-1
TGTGCCAGTAGTACCAGACTAGCGGGGGGGTCTGAGCAGTTCTTC
CASSTRLAGGSEQFF
>NA|TRBV4-2|NA|TRBJ1-5
TGTGCCAGCAGCCAAGCTCAGGAGGGGTTATCACGTTCGCCCCAGCATTTT
CASSQAQEGLSRSPQHF